The next 27 T cell receptor beta chains were all read from a single sample in a study of cytomegalovirus exposure and HLA in healthy donors. The PCR employed 60 Vbeta primers together with 13 Jbeta primers. Assay used: immunoSEQ multiplex PCR; TCRdb lists only in-frame clones, some missing. The sample includes 150,000 to 200,000 clones, 70% to 80% of them seen just once. Sequenced material: PBMCs. These receptors were collected from a woman aged 50 to 65 in good health and CMV-seronegative.

The J gene is TRBJ1-1, the V gene TRBV19; 7 positions agree with TRBD1. Trimming removed 7 bases from V and 1 base from J; junction bases left unmatched: 12. Per germline, CDR1 LNHDA and CDR2 SQIVND (reference sequence). CDR3 length: 16 residues. This CDR3 is CASNHRGSLGNTEAFF. The CDR3 DNA is TGTGCCAGTAATCACAGGGGCTCCCTTGGGAACACTGAAGCTTTCTTT.

The rearrangement uses TRBV18 and TRBJ1-4; D might be TRBD1 (5 bases). The CDR3 extends over 14 amino acids. The ends were cut back, 3 bases at V and 6 bases at J, with 11 bases in the middle. Looked up from germline, CDR1 is KGHSH and CDR2 is LQKENI. The CDR3 reads CASSPSRQHEKLFF. CDR3 nucleotides: TGTGCCAGCTCACCCTCTCGACAGCATGAAAAACTGTTTTTT.

The chain has TRBV12-2 and TRBJ1-5; TRBD1 was called by the table and not checked on the DNA. TRBV12-2 is a pseudogene. This CDR3 region has 17 residues. This CDR3 is CASRLGGTGGCEQPQHF. The CDR3 DNA reads as TGTGCAAGTCGCTTAGGGGGGACAGGGGGCTGTGAGCAGCCCCAGCATTTT.

CDR3: CASNSFPAGEAFF. The CDR3 nucleotides read TGTGCCAGCAACTCCTTCCCCGCAGGTGAAGCTTTCTTT. The chain uses TRBV6-5 and TRBJ1-1; no firm D call. The CDR3 consists of 13 residues. CDR1 is MNHEY and CDR2 is SVGAGI in the germline V gene. V lost 7 bases and J lost 7, with 16 bases in between.

The J gene is TRBJ2-5, the V gene TRBV6-5; the D gene is possibly TRBD2 (5 bases). The DNA end is a closer match to TRBJ2-7, so the J assignment may be wrong. Germline V gene sequence: CDR1 MNHEY, CDR2 SVGAGI. CDR3 length: 16 residues. CDR3 in amino acids: CASSYSGVWADYEQYF. The CDR3 DNA reads as TGTGCCAGCAGTTACTCGGGAGTCTGGGCAGACTACGAGCAGTACTTC.

CDR3 protein: CASSLASGGSGANVLTF. In DNA form, the CDR3 reads TGTGCCAGCAGCTTAGCTAGCGGGGGCTCTGGGGCCAACGTCCTGACTTTC. The chain uses TRBV7-2 and TRBJ2-6; 9 bases agree with TRBD2. The length of the CDR3 is 17 residues. The junction had 0 bases not matched to a gene; V was cut back by 0 bases and J by 0 bases. Looked up from germline, CDR1 is SGHTA and CDR2 is FQGNSA.

The rearrangement joins TRBV19 to TRBJ2-2, with 9 bases identical to TRBD1. Germline loops: CDR1 LNHDA, CDR2 SQIVND (reference sequence). Losses at the gene ends were 6 bases for V and 5 bases for J; bases not matched to a gene: 10. The CDR3 extends over 16 amino acids. As DNA, the CDR3 is TGTGCCAGTAGGCAGGTACATGGGACAGGGACCGGGGAGCTGTTTTTT. Encoded protein: CASRQVHGTGTGELFF.

This clone was picked up a small number of times. The gene calls are TRBV5-8 and TRBJ1-1; D not certain. The CDR3 has 11 residues. V was cut by 4 bases and J by 8 bases, with 9 bases left in between. Looked up from germline, CDR1 is SGHTS and CDR2 is YDEGEE. The chain's CDR3 is CASSPNIEAFF. The CDR3 nucleotides read TGTGCCAGCAGCCCCAACATCGAAGCTTTCTTT.

J is TRBJ1-5 and V is TRBV27; TRBD1 might be the D (6 bases). Trimming took 3 bases from V and 4 from J, leaving 10 bases between them. This CDR3 contains 14 residues. Germline CDR1 reads MNHEY; CDR2 reads SMNVEV (reference sequence). The CDR3 region is CASSLDRLNQPQHF. The CDR3, as DNA: TGTGCCAGCAGTTTGGACAGACTTAATCAGCCCCAGCATTTT.

V usage is TRBV6-6 and J usage is TRBJ1-1; 9 nucleotides agree with TRBD1. The ends lost 6 bases at V and 5 bases at J; junction bases unmatched: 10. This CDR3 region has 15 residues. Germline-derived CDR1 and CDR2 are MNHNY and SVGAGI (reference sequence). The CDR3 loop reads CASSPPGTGRTEAFF. DNA for the CDR3: TGTGCCAGCAGCCCTCCCGGGACAGGGAGGACTGAAGCTTTCTTT.

Here the CDR3 DNA reads TGTGCCAGCAGTTCCTGGGCCCCTCAAGAGACCCAGTACTTC. Protein sequence: CASSSWAPQETQYF. The V call is TRBV28, the J call TRBJ2-5; D unresolved. This CDR3 spans 14 amino acids. Germline lookup yields CDR1 MDHEN and CDR2 SYDVKM. V was clipped by 4 bases and J by 2 bases, with 11 bases between them.

This clone appeared a few times. The rearrangement links TRBV7-2 to TRBJ2-3, with D possibly matching TRBD1 (6 bases). CDR3 size: 16 residues. V lost 2 bases and J lost 0, with 12 bases in between. Germline CDR1 and CDR2: SGHTA and FQGNSA. The CDR3 DNA reads TGTGCCAGCAGCTTACGTGGCAGGGGAAGCACAGATACGCAGTATTTT. Protein product: CASSLRGRGSTDTQYF.

The chain couples TRBV28 to TRBJ1-1, with no clear D. CDR1 and CDR2 (germline): MDHEN, SYDVKM. V lost 8 bases to trimming and J lost 1 base, with 5 bases between them. The CDR3 loop spans 11 amino acids. CDR3 DNA: TGTGCCAGCGGGAGGAACACTGAAGCTTTCTTT. Translated: CASGRNTEAFF. The full variable domain, rest sourced from reference TRBV28 and TRBJ1-1, is DVKVTQSSRYLVKRTGEKVFLECVQDMDHENMFWYRQDPGLGLRLIYFSYDVKMKEKGDIPEGYSVSREKKERFSLILESASTNQTSMYLCASGRNTEAFFGQGTRLTVV.

The V gene is TRBV12-5, the J gene TRBJ2-1, with a weak D call TRBD1 (6 bases). The ends were cut back, 2 bases at V and 1 base at J, with 12 bases in the middle. This CDR3 comprises 16 residues. In germline, CDR1 is LGHNT, CDR2 FRNRAP. CDR3 nucleotide sequence: TGTGCTAGTGGTTTGTTCGTAGGGGGATCCTACAATGAGCAGTTCTTC. This sequence encodes CASGLFVGGSYNEQFF. Looking up the rest from reference TRBV12-5 and TRBJ2-1 gives the full variable domain: DARVTQTPRHKVTEMGQEVTMRCQPILGHNTVFWYRQTMMQGLELLAYFRNRAPLDDSGMPKDRFSAEMPDATLATLKIQPSEPRDSAVYFCASGLFVGGSYNEQFFGPGTRLTVL.

The chain employs TRBV30 and TRBJ1-4; 12 nucleotides align to TRBD1. Germline-derived CDR1 and CDR2 are GTSNPN and SVGIG (reference sequence). V shed 3 bases, J shed 8 bases, and the junction held 13 bases outside the gene matches. This CDR3 is built from 17 residues. The CDR3: CAWRSGTGGPIREKLFF. The CDR3 DNA is TGTGCCTGGAGGTCCGGGACAGGGGGCCCAATTCGGGAAAAACTGTTTTTT.

The rearrangement links TRBV11-2 to TRBJ2-7; TRBD2 matches 9 bases. The CDR3 spans 15 residues. Trimming removed 5 bases from V and 7 bases from J; junction bases left unmatched: 12. Germline loops: CDR1 SGHAT, CDR2 FQNNGV. The chain's CDR3 is CASSLMRGGAGEQYF. CDR3 DNA: TGTGCCAGCAGCCTAATGCGCGGGGGGGCGGGGGAGCAGTACTTC.

In its sample, this clone was seen a few times. The chain links TRBV9 to TRBJ1-3; no clear D gene. Trimming pared 4 bases from V and 4 bases from J, leaving 18 bases between. This CDR3 contains 16 residues. Per germline, CDR1 SGDLS and CDR2 YYNGEE. The CDR3, as DNA: TGTGCCAGCAGCCTTCACCCTGCGGGAGAAGGAAACACCATATATTTT. Protein sequence: CASSLHPAGEGNTIYF. Filled out from reference TRBV9 and TRBJ1-3, the complete variable domain reads DSGVTQTPKHLITATGQRVTLRCSPRSGDLSVYWYQQSLDQGLQFLIQYYNGEERAKGNILERFSAQQFPDLHSELNLSSLELGDSALYFCASSLHPAGEGNTIYFGEGSWLTVV.

This rearrangement joins TRBV28 to TRBJ1-6; D may be TRBD1 (5 bases). Trimming took off 6 bases at V and 12 bases at J, with 12 bases between the two ends. CDR3 length: 12 amino acids. The germline V gene has CDR1 MDHEN and CDR2 SYDVKM. The CDR3 loop is CASRGPSLPLHF. DNA of the CDR3: TGTGCCAGCAGGGGGCCCAGTTTACCCCTCCACTTT.

The chain links TRBV7-2 to TRBJ1-4; 8 bases fit TRBD1. The CDR3 runs 15 residues. V shed 5 bases and J 7 bases; nucleotides not matched to a gene: 9. The germline CDR1 and CDR2 sequences are SGHTA and FQGNSA. The CDR3: CASSPGTGLGEKLFF. The CDR3 bases are TGTGCCAGCAGCCCGGGGACAGGATTGGGTGAAAAACTGTTTTTT.

The genes are TRBV4-3 and TRBJ2-7, with TRBD1 matching 8 bases. Trimming took 3 bases from V and 3 from J; bases not matched to a gene: 16. CDR3 length equals 18 residues. The germline V gene encodes CDR1 LGHNA and CDR2 YSLEER. In nucleotides, the CDR3 is TGCGCCAGCAGCCAGGAATTTAAAAGAGGGACAGGCGGCTACGAGCAGTACTTC. It yields the protein CASSQEFKRGTGGYEQYF.

The chain has TRBV28 and TRBJ2-7; TRBD1 matches at 9 bases. There are 15 residues in the CDR3. Trimming took 5 bases from V and 2 from J; bases not matched to a gene: 7. Germline V CDR1 and CDR2: MDHEN, SYDVKM. CDR3 sequence: CASSPPGQGTYEQYF. DNA of the CDR3: TGTGCCAGCAGTCCACCGGGACAGGGAACCTACGAGCAGTACTTC.

Worth noting for this clone: The junction shows a germline mismatch at one end, possibly a read error. The rearrangement joins TRBV7-9 to TRBJ1-1, with a possible D match to TRBD1 (6 bases). Per germline, CDR1 SEHNR and CDR2 FQNEAQ (reference sequence). The CDR3 totals 14 residues. In nucleotides, the CDR3 is TGTTCCAGCAACGAACAGCAGGGGTGGACTGAAGCTTTCTTT. Its translation is CSSNEQQGWTEAFF.

V is TRBV5-1 and J is TRBJ1-1; 10 bases fit TRBD1. CDR1 is SGHRS and CDR2 is YFSETQ in the germline V gene. The length of the CDR3 is 14 residues. V gave up 3 bases and J gave up 5 bases; unmatched junction bases: 4. CDR3 DNA: TGCGCCAGCAGCTCCCGGACAGGGGGAACTGAAGCTTTCTTT. Translating gives CASSSRTGGTEAFF.

To note about this clone: The junction does not match germline at one end; this may be a read error. This chain uses TRBV7-9 with TRBJ2-1, with a tentative D call TRBD1 (5 bases). The CDR3 is 15 residues long. Germline V gene data show CDR1 as SEHNR and CDR2 as FQNEAQ (reference sequence). Here the CDR3 DNA reads TGTTCCAGCAGTCAAACCCGTGGGGCGTGGAATGAGCAGTTCTTC. Translated: CSSSQTRGAWNEQFF.

This sequence joins TRBV7-9 and TRBJ2-5; perhaps TRBD1 as D (5 bases). Between the trimmed V and J ends, which lost 5 bases and 11 bases, there was a span of 27 bases. The germline V gene has CDR1 SEHNR and CDR2 FQNEAQ (reference sequence). The CDR3 loop spans 16 amino acids. In DNA, the CDR3 is TGTGCCAGCAGCACGCCCTCAGGGTTCGCCGGTTTGGAGCAGTACTTC. Its protein product is CASSTPSGFAGLEQYF.

The chain couples TRBV25-1 to TRBJ1-1; TRBD1 agrees at 8 bases. J lost 4 bases, V lost 6 bases, and 1 base had no gene match. This CDR3 has 12 residues. The germline gives CDR1 MGHDK, CDR2 SYGVNS. The CDR3 sequence: CASRTGGTEAFF. For the CDR3, the DNA is TGTGCCAGCAGAACAGGGGGCACTGAAGCTTTCTTT.

V gene TRBV30 combines with J gene TRBJ1-5; D is undetermined. The length of the CDR3 is 15 residues. V lost 4 bases and J lost 1, with 14 bases in between. Germline V gene lookup returns CDR1 GTSNPN and CDR2 SVGIG (reference sequence). In DNA, the CDR3 is TGTGCCTGGACCACCGGAGTGACGAGCAATCAGCCCCAGCATTTT. It specifies CAWTTGVTSNQPQHF.